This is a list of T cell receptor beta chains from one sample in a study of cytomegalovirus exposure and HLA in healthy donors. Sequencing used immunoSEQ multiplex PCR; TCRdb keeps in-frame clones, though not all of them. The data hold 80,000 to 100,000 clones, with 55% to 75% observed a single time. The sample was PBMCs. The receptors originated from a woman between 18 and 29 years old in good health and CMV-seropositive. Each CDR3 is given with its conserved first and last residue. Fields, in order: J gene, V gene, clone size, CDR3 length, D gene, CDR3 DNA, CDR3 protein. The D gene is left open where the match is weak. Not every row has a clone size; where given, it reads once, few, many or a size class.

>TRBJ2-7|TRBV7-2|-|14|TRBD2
TGTGCCAGCAGCTTCGGACTAGCGGGAACCGAGCAGTACTTC
CASSFGLAGTEQYF
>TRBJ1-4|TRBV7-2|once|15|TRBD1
TGTGCCAGCAGCGCTACAGGGGCTATTAATGAAAAACTGTTTTTT
CASSATGAINEKLFF
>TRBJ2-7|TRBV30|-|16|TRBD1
TGTGCCTGGAGTGGCGGACCGGACAGGAATACCTACGAGCAGTACTTC
CAWSGGPDRNTYEQYF
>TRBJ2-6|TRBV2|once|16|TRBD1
TGTGCCAGCCAGGGGGTATCCCGCTCTGGGGCCAACGTCCTGACTTTC
CASQGVSRSGANVLTF
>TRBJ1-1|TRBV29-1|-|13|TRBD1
TGCAGCACATGGACAGGGCGGAACACTGAAGCTTTCTTT
CSTWTGRNTEAFF
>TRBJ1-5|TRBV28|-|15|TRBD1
TGTGCCAGCAGTTTTCAGGACAGGGACTATCAGCCCCAGCATTTT
CASSFQDRDYQPQHF
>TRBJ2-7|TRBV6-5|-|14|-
TGTGCCAGCAGTTCACAGCGGAGCTCCTACGAGCAGTACTTC
CASSSQRSSYEQYF
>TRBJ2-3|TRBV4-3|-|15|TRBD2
TGCGCCAGCAGCCGTAGCGGGGGGTCTACAGATACGCAGTATTTT
CASSRSGGSTDTQYF
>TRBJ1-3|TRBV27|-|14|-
TGTGCCAGCAGGAGGGCCGACTCTGGAAACACCATATATTTT
CASRRADSGNTIYF
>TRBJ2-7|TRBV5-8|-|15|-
TGTGCCAGCAGCTGGAGGCGACCCCCAAACCACGAGCAGTACTTC
CASSWRRPPNHEQYF
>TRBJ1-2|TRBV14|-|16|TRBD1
TGTGCCAGCAGCCAAGATAGGGGACAGCTAAACTATGGCTACACCTTC
CASSQDRGQLNYGYTF
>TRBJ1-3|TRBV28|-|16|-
TGTGCCAGCAGTTTGGCGGGGGCGAACTCTGGAAACACCATATATTTT
CASSLAGANSGNTIYF
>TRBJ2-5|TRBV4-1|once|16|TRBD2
TGCGCCAGCAGCCAAGGGTCACTAGCGGGCCAAGAGACCCAGTACTTC
CASSQGSLAGQETQYF
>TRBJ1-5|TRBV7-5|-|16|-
TGTGCCAGAAGCTTAGAAACAGGGGGCGGTAATCAGCCCCAGCATTTT
CARSLETGGGNQPQHF
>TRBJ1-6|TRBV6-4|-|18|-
TGTGCCAGCAGGAGGAGGGGTTTAGGTCAGAGAGGTCATTCACCCCTCCACTTT
CASRRRGLGQRGHSPLHF
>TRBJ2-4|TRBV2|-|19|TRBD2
TGTGCCAGCAGCTATCGGGGGGCGGGGGGCCTTCTAGCCAAAAACATTCAGTACTTC
CASSYRGAGGLLAKNIQYF
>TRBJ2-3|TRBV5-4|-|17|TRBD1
TGTGCCAGCAGCCCCCACGGGACAGGGGGCCTCACAGATACGCAGTATTTT
CASSPHGTGGLTDTQYF
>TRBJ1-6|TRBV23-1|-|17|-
TGCGCCAGCAGTCCCCCGAGGGCAGGGGCACGTAACTCACCCCTCCACTTT
CASSPPRAGARNSPLHF
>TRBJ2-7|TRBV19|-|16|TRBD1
TGTGCCAGTAGCCCCGGGACAGGGGGGATAGTTTACGAGCAGTACTTC
CASSPGTGGIVYEQYF
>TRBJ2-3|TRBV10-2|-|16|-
TGCGCCAGCAGTGAGTTGGGGGGAGACGGCACAGATACGCAGTATTTT
CASSELGGDGTDTQYF
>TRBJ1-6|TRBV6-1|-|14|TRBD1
TGTGCCAGCAGCGAGGGACAGGGGTCTTCACCCCTCCACTTT
CASSEGQGSSPLHF
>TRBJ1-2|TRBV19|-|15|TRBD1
TGTGCCAGTACCGCCCCCTACAGGGGGAACTATGGCTACACCTTC
CASTAPYRGNYGYTF
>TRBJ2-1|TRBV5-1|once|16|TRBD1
TGCGCCAGCAGCTTGGACGGGACAGGGGGCTACAATGAGCAGTTCTTC
CASSLDGTGGYNEQFF
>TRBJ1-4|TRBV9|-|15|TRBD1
TGTGCCAGCAGCGCAACACAGGGGGCGCATGAAAAACTGTTTTTT
CASSATQGAHEKLFF
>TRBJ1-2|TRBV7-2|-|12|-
TGTGCCAGCAGCTTACTCGACTCTGGCTACACCTTC
CASSLLDSGYTF
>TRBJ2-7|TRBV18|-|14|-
TGTGCCAGCTCGCCCCAAAGAGCCTCCTACGAGCAGTACTTC
CASSPQRASYEQYF
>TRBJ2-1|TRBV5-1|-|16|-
TGCGCCAGCAGTGGGTCCGGGACTGCCAGCTACAATGAGCAGTTCTTC
CASSGSGTASYNEQFF
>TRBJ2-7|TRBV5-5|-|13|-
TGTGCCAGCAGCTTGCAGGGGCCCTACGAGCAGTACTTC
CASSLQGPYEQYF
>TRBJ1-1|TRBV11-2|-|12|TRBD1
TGTGCCAGCAGCTACGGACAGGGTGAAGCTTTCTTT
CASSYGQGEAFF
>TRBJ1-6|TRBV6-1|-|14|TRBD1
TGTGCCAGCATTATACAGGGGCCGGGTTCACCCCTCCACTTT
CASIIQGPGSPLHF
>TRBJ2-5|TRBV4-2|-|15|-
TGTGCCAGCAGCTTGGCCAGACGCCGGGAAGAGACCCAGTACTTC
CASSLARRREETQYF
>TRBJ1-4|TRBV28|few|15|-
TGTGCCAGCAGTTTAGCGGGCGCGGGTAATGAAAAACTGTTTTTT
CASSLAGAGNEKLFF
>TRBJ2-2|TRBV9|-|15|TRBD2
TGTGCCAGCAGCGTTTCTAGCGGGGTAGTTGGGGAGCTGTTTTTT
CASSVSSGVVGELFF
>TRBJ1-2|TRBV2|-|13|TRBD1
TGTGCCAGCATAAGTGGGACAGATCTTGTCTACACCTTC
CASISGTDLVYTF
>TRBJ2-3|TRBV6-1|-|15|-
-
CASILASEIYDTQYF
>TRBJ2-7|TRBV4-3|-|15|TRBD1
TGCGCCAGCAGCCCGAATGCGGACAGGGCCTACGAGCAGTACTTC
CASSPNADRAYEQYF
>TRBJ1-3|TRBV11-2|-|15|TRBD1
TGTGCCAGCAGCTTCGGGACAGGGGGCGGAAACACCATATATTTT
CASSFGTGGGNTIYF
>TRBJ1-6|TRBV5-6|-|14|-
TGTGCCAGCAGCTTGGTAGGAGTCCAGTCACCCCTCCACTTT
CASSLVGVQSPLHF
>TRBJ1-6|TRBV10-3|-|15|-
TGTGCCATCAGTGAGCGTGGGGGAGGGGATTCACCCCTCCACTTT
CAISERGGGDSPLHF